Listed here are 26 T cell receptor beta chains from one sample, sequenced in a study of early T cells in non-severe SARS-CoV-2 infection. From the 5' RACE reads, TCRdb called clonotypes with MiXCR, one entry per CDR3 protein. The table lists 20,000 to 30,000 distinct CDR3 sequences, approximately 6% of them singletons, with less than 3% in the top ten. Sample: whole blood. The receptors come from an adult who was a healthcare worker with PCR-confirmed SARS-CoV-2 infection or an uninfected control (not recorded which).

There are a few counts of this clonotype. The chain links TRBV13 to TRBJ2-7, with TRBD2 identical over 9 bases. The CDR3 sequence is 15 residues long. J was trimmed by 7 bases and V by 5 bases; bases with no gene match: 12. The germline CDR1 and CDR2 sequences are PRHDT and FYEKMQ (reference sequence). The CDR3 nucleotides are TGTGCCAGCAGCCCTCCGGGCGGGGGGGCCAGGGAGCAGTACTTC. Amino acids: CASSPPGGGAREQYF.

This clonotype ranks as medium-sized (0.01 to 0.1%). The V gene is TRBV29-1, the J gene TRBJ1-1, with D perhaps matching TRBD1 (6 bases). This CDR3 has 12 residues. V lost 7 bases to trimming and J lost 3 bases, with 12 bases between them. Germline V CDR1 and CDR2: SQVTM, ANQGSEA. This CDR3 reads CSAQGLDTEAFF. Written as DNA, the CDR3 is TGCAGCGCTCAGGGGTTGGACACTGAAGCTTTCTTT.

This clonotype occurred a few times. The chain employs TRBV2 and TRBJ2-7, with 8 bases aligning to TRBD1. This CDR3 is 15 amino acids long. Germline V gene lookup returns CDR1 SNHLY and CDR2 FYNNEI. The V gene end was trimmed by 4 bases and the J gene end by 5 bases; junction bases not matched to a gene: 10. DNA for the CDR3: TGTGCCAGCAGTGGTGGACAGGGCGGTTTGCACGAGCAGTACTTC. This translates into CASSGGQGGLHEQYF. The variable domain in full, with the rest retrieved from reference TRBV2 and TRBJ2-7, is EPEVTQTPSHQVTQMGQEVILRCVPISNHLYFYWYRQILGQKVEFLVSFYNNEISEKSEIFDDQFSVERPDGSNFTLKIRSTKLEDSAMYFCASSGGQGGLHEQYFGPGTRLTVT.

This clonotype was observed at least ten times. CDR3 bases: TGTGCCAGCAGCCCCGGGAGGGGAGGCTCACCCCTCCACTTT. The encoded protein is CASSPGRGGSPLHF. The chain joins TRBV7-9 to TRBJ1-6; D possibly corresponds to TRBD1 (5 bases). The CDR3 contains 14 residues. Trimming shortened V by 5 bases and J by 10 bases, and 15 bases separated the two germline ends. Germline V gives CDR1 SEHNR, CDR2 FQNEAQ (reference sequence). Variable domain in full (rest from reference TRBV7-9 and TRBJ1-6): DTGVSQNPRHKITKRGQNVTFRCDPISEHNRLYWYRQTLGQGPEFLTYFQNEAQLEKSRLLSDRFSAERPKGSFSTLEIQRTEQGDSAMYLCASSPGRGGSPLHFGNGTRLTVT.

This clonotype occurred many times. This rearrangement joins TRBV7-9 to TRBJ1-2; D uncertain. Germline V gene data show CDR1 as SEHNR and CDR2 as FQNEAQ (reference sequence). V was shortened by 3 bases and J by 7 bases, with 15 bases between the two germline ends. CDR3 size: 14 residues. The CDR3 DNA reads as TGTGCCAGCAGCTTCTGGGATCAAGGCAGTGGCTACACCTTC. Translated: CASSFWDQGSGYTF.

This clonotype was observed at least ten times. V is TRBV6-1 and J is TRBJ1-2; no clear D. From germline, CDR1 is MNHNS and CDR2 SASEGT. Trimming stripped 7 bases from V and 2 bases from J, with 14 bases between. The CDR3 consists of 14 residues. The CDR3 region has the DNA TGTGCCAGCATCGACTTGGGGAGAAACTATGGCTACACCTTC. This sequence encodes CASIDLGRNYGYTF.

Many counts were recorded for this clonotype. This rearrangement joins TRBV28 to TRBJ1-1; no firm D call. With 2 bases removed from V and 1 base from J, the gap between germline ends came to 11 bases. The CDR3 is 15 residues long. Germline CDR1 MDHEN, CDR2 SYDVKM. The CDR3 coding sequence is TGTGCCAGCAGTTTACGCCACTTACAGAACACTGAAGCTTTCTTT. Amino acid sequence: CASSLRHLQNTEAFF. Full variable domain (remainder filled in from reference TRBV28 and TRBJ1-1): DVKVTQSSRYLVKRTGEKVFLECVQDMDHENMFWYRQDPGLGLRLIYFSYDVKMKEKGDIPEGYSVSREKKERFSLILESASTNQTSMYLCASSLRHLQNTEAFFGQGTRLTVV.

This clonotype was seen repeatedly, ten times or more. The rearrangement uses TRBV24-1 and TRBJ2-2, with a tentative D call TRBD2 (5 bases). Germline V CDR1 and CDR2: KGHDR, SFDVKD. Trimming left V 2 bases short and J 0 bases short, with 12 bases between. This CDR3 contains 17 residues. The DNA of the CDR3 is TGTGCCACCAGTGATTGGGCGACTAATTCGAACACCGGGGAGCTGTTTTTT. It codes for CATSDWATNSNTGELFF.

This clonotype was counted many times. CDR3 residues: CASSVSPGRGTEAFF. DNA of the CDR3: TGTGCCAGCAGCGTATCCCCCGGGAGGGGGACTGAAGCTTTCTTT. The gene calls are TRBV9 and TRBJ1-1; maybe TRBD1 (6 bases). The germline V gene encodes CDR1 SGDLS and CDR2 YYNGEE. V lost 1 base and J lost 5, with 15 bases in between. The CDR3 is made up of 15 amino acids.

This clonotype was seen repeatedly, ten times or more. J is TRBJ1-1 and V is TRBV6-5; D is possibly TRBD1 (5 bases). Germline-derived CDR1 and CDR2 are MNHEY and SVGAGI. This CDR3 region has 13 residues. The V end was cut by 6 bases, the J end by 5 bases, with 13 bases between. CDR3 DNA sequence: TGTGCCAGCAGCCCGACGGGGGTGACTGAAGCTTTCTTT. This encodes CASSPTGVTEAFF.

This clonotype was seen ten or more times. The chain couples TRBV18 to TRBJ2-3; 8 bases are shared with TRBD1. Looked up from germline, CDR1 is KGHSH and CDR2 is LQKENI. The CDR3 spans 15 residues. V lost 2 bases and J lost 6; bases outside the gene matches: 7. The CDR3 region is CASSPLTGVSDTQYF. The CDR3 DNA is TGTGCCAGCTCACCATTGACAGGGGTATCGGATACGCAGTATTTT.

This clonotype is medium-sized by share. This chain links TRBV29-1 with TRBJ1-1; D possibly corresponds to TRBD1 (6 bases). Germline V gene data show CDR1 as SQVTM and CDR2 as ANQGSEA. There are 12 residues in the CDR3. V was trimmed by 7 bases and J by 5 bases, leaving 14 bases between them. The CDR3: CSGKTGRTEAFF. The CDR3 DNA follows: TGCAGCGGCAAAACAGGGAGGACTGAAGCTTTCTTT.

This clonotype has a count of ten or more. V gene TRBV21-1 combines with J gene TRBJ2-7; the tabulated D call, TRBD1, remains unverified against the DNA. TRBV21-1 is tagged as a pseudogene. This CDR3 spans 16 amino acids. The CDR3 coding sequence is TGTGCCAGCAGCAAGGCCGGGACAGGGAGCTCCTACGAGCAGTACTTC. It codes for CASSKAGTGSSYEQYF.

The chain is built from TRBV24-1 and TRBJ2-4; D gene uncertain. CDR1 and CDR2 from the germline V gene are KGHDR and SFDVKD. Trimming stripped 6 bases from V and 6 bases from J, with 11 bases between. The CDR3 length is 13 residues. CDR3 sequence: CATSPARLNIQYF. The CDR3 DNA is TGTGCCACCAGTCCGGCGAGACTAAACATTCAGTACTTC.

This clonotype occurred a few times. The chain uses TRBV5-1 and TRBJ2-2; 7 bases are shared with TRBD1. The V gene end was trimmed by 7 bases and the J gene end by 0 bases; junction bases not matched to a gene: 3. CDR3 length equals 14 residues. CDR1 and CDR2 from the germline V gene are SGHRS and YFSETQ. CDR3 in amino acids: CASRGQANTGELFF. The CDR3, as DNA: TGCGCCAGCCGCGGACAGGCGAACACCGGGGAGCTGTTTTTT.

This clonotype has more than one count but fewer than ten. The chain couples TRBV18 to TRBJ2-1; weak D call: TRBD2 (6 bases). Germline V gene data show CDR1 as KGHSH and CDR2 as LQKENI. This CDR3 is 15 amino acids long. The ends were cut back, 1 base at V and 9 bases at J, with 16 bases in the middle. The CDR3 loop reads CASSPRINGGGEQFF. The CDR3 bases are TGTGCCAGCTCACCACGGATCAACGGGGGAGGTGAGCAGTTCTTC.

This chain links TRBV7-9 with TRBJ2-1; 9 bases are shared with TRBD1. Germline loops: CDR1 SEHNR, CDR2 FQNEAQ (reference sequence). V shed 4 bases and J 3 bases; nucleotides not matched to a gene: 10. The CDR3 is 17 amino acids. Written as DNA, the CDR3 is TGTGCCAGCAGCTCACCCTACCGGGACAGGGACTACAATGAGCAGTTCTTC. It specifies CASSSPYRDRDYNEQFF. Supplemented by reference TRBV7-9 and TRBJ2-1, the full variable domain reads DTGVSQNPRHKITKRGQNVTFRCDPISEHNRLYWYRQTLGQGPEFLTYFQNEAQLEKSRLLSDRFSAERPKGSFSTLEIQRTEQGDSAMYLCASSSPYRDRDYNEQFFGPGTRLTVL.

This clonotype appeared many times. V and J are TRBV2 and TRBJ1-2; 7 nucleotides match TRBD1. This CDR3 contains 14 residues. The J segment lost 4 bases and the V segment lost 6 bases, leaving 8 bases of the junction unmatched. CDR1 is SNHLY, CDR2 FYNNEI, per germline. DNA for the CDR3: TGTGCCAGCAGCTCTACAGGGGCATCCTATGGCTACACCTTC. Its translation: CASSSTGASYGYTF.

This clonotype appeared a few times. The gene calls are TRBV12-3 or TRBV12-4 and TRBJ2-3, with 7 bases that match TRBD1. CDR3 size: 13 residues. V shed 6 bases, J shed 5 bases, and the junction held 5 bases outside the gene matches. The CDR3 sequence is CASSNYRGDTQYF. The CDR3, as DNA: TGTGCCAGCAGCAACTACAGGGGAGATACGCAGTATTTT.

This clonotype was seen at least ten times. This rearrangement joins TRBV5-1 to TRBJ2-7, with D possibly TRBD2 on 6 matching bases. The CDR3 has 16 amino acids. V lost 1 base and J 1 base, leaving 15 bases between the germline ends. CDR1 is SGHRS and CDR2 is YFSETQ in the germline V gene. CDR3: CASSLWGLRDSYEQYF. DNA for the CDR3: TGCGCCAGCAGCTTGTGGGGGTTGCGGGATTCCTACGAGCAGTACTTC.

The chain has TRBV10-1 and TRBJ2-2, with D unclear. The CDR3 consists of 13 residues. V shed 0 bases and J shed 5 bases, with 4 bases lying between them. Germline V gene sequence: CDR1 WNHNN, CDR2 SYGVQD (reference sequence). The CDR3: CASSESETGELFF. CDR3 DNA: TGCGCCAGCAGTGAGTCGGAAACCGGGGAGCTGTTTTTT.

This clonotype was observed at least ten times. V is TRBV7-9 and J is TRBJ2-1; tentative D call: TRBD1 (5 bases). With 5 bases removed from V and 10 bases from J, the gap between germline ends came to 15 bases. The CDR3 loop spans 13 amino acids. Germline V gene lookup returns CDR1 SEHNR and CDR2 FQNEAQ (reference sequence). CDR3 sequence reads: CASSPGDRREQFF. The CDR3 bases are TGTGCCAGCAGCCCAGGTGACAGAAGGGAGCAGTTCTTC. Complete variable domain (other parts from reference TRBV7-9 and TRBJ2-1): DTGVSQNPRHKITKRGQNVTFRCDPISEHNRLYWYRQTLGQGPEFLTYFQNEAQLEKSRLLSDRFSAERPKGSFSTLEIQRTEQGDSAMYLCASSPGDRREQFFGPGTRLTVL.

This clonotype was seen many times. The rearrangement uses TRBV7-9 and TRBJ2-3; 10 bases are a match to TRBD1. J gave up 1 base and V 3 bases, and 4 bases lay outside the gene matches. In germline, CDR1 is SEHNR, CDR2 FQNEAQ (reference sequence). CDR3 size: 16 residues. CDR3 residues: CASSFGQGGGTDTQYF. The CDR3 region has the DNA TGTGCCAGCAGCTTCGGACAGGGGGGTGGCACAGATACGCAGTATTTT.

This clonotype was observed at least ten times. Relative to the germline gene, one junction end is altered; a read error may explain this. The V and J genes are TRBV20-1 and TRBJ2-7; 9 nucleotides agree with TRBD2. CDR1 and CDR2 (germline): DFQATT, SNEGSKA (reference sequence). The CDR3 has 15 residues. CDR3 DNA sequence: TGCAGTGCTAGGCTTAGGCGGGGGGGCTCCCACGAGCAGTACTTC. Its translation is CSARLRRGGSHEQYF.

Within the sample, this clonotype is medium-sized. The chain combines TRBV20-1 with TRBJ1-2, with TRBD1 matching 9 bases. From germline, CDR1 is DFQATT and CDR2 SNEGSKA (reference sequence). Trimming took 6 bases from V and 5 from J; bases not matched to a gene: 7. CDR3 length equals 13 residues. CDR3 nucleotide sequence: TGCAGTGCCCTGACAGGGGGTGGGTATGGCTACACCTTC. Translated, it gives CSALTGGGYGYTF.

The table lists this clonotype with many counts. The chain has TRBV19 and TRBJ2-4; TRBD1 agrees at 7 bases. Germline V lookup: CDR1 LNHDA, CDR2 SQIVND (reference sequence). This CDR3 is 13 amino acids long. V lost 4 bases to trimming and J lost 6 bases; unmatched junction nucleotides: 3. In nucleotides, the CDR3 is TGTGCCAGTAGTACAAACAGGGGAAACATTCAGTACTTC. It yields the protein CASSTNRGNIQYF. The variable domain in full, with the rest retrieved from reference TRBV19 and TRBJ2-4, is DGGITQSPKYLFRKEGQNVTLSCEQNLNHDAMYWYRQDPGQGLRLIYYSQIVNDFQKGDIAEGYSVSREKKESFPLTVTSAQKNPTAFYLCASSTNRGNIQYFGAGTRLSVL.